The next 18 T cell receptor beta chains were all read from a single sample in a study of STAT5B mutations in CD4+ large granular lymphocyte leukemia. Here immunoSEQ multiplex PCR was the method, and the copy in TCRdb shows in-frame clones only, minus some. Of 35,000 to 45,000 clones in the sample, around 85% were seen once. Sequencing was carried out using CD4+ T cells from blood buffy coats. The source is a human donor in good health.

The J gene is TRBJ2-5, the V gene TRBV19; D unresolved. V was cut by 9 bases and J by 0 bases, with 14 bases left in between. The CDR3 runs 14 residues. Germline V lookup: CDR1 LNHDA, CDR2 SQIVND (reference sequence). The CDR3 here is CASGRGEYQETQYF. CDR3 coding DNA: TGTGCCAGCGGTCGAGGAGAGTACCAAGAGACCCAGTACTTC. Together with reference TRBV19 and TRBJ2-5, the CDR3 gives the full variable domain: DGGITQSPKYLFRKEGQNVTLSCEQNLNHDAMYWYRQDPGQGLRLIYYSQIVNDFQKGDIAEGYSVSREKKESFPLTVTSAQKNPTAFYLCASGRGEYQETQYFGPGTRLLVL.

This clone was counted a few times. V usage is TRBV10-3 and J usage is TRBJ1-2; possibly TRBD1 for D (5 bases). Trimming stripped 0 bases from V and 7 bases from J, with 12 bases between. The CDR3 contains 14 residues. Germline V gene sequence: CDR1 ENHRY, CDR2 SYGVKD. The CDR3 DNA follows: TGTGCCATCAGTGAGTCGGGACTAGGGTCTGGCTACACCTTC. It encodes CAISESGLGSGYTF.

CDR3 DNA: TGTGCCAGCAGCCTTGGGACAGGGGTATTCGGGGCCAACGTCCTGACTTTC. It translates to CASSLGTGVFGANVLTF. This chain uses TRBV14 with TRBJ2-6; 10 bases agree with TRBD1. Germline V gene data show CDR1 as SGHDN and CDR2 as FVKESK. With V trimmed by 4 bases and J by 4 bases, 7 bases remained unmatched. The CDR3 has 17 residues.

V gene TRBV4-3 combines with J gene TRBJ2-3; D possibly corresponds to TRBD2 (6 bases). This CDR3 has 17 amino acids. V gave up 0 bases and J gave up 0 bases, with 13 bases separating them. Germline CDR1 LGHNA, CDR2 YSLEER. The CDR3 loop is CASSQDRRGVSTDTQYF. In nucleotides, the CDR3 is TGCGCCAGCAGCCAAGATAGGAGGGGTGTCAGCACAGATACGCAGTATTTT.

The chain couples TRBV7-9 to TRBJ2-1; a weak D match, TRBD1 (6 bases). CDR1 and CDR2 from the germline V gene are SEHNR and FQNEAQ (reference sequence). V lost 4 bases and J lost 10, with 17 bases in between. The CDR3 is 14 residues long. The CDR3, as DNA: TGTGCCAGCAGCTCGAGTAACAGGGTTGAAGAGCAGTTCTTC. Its translation: CASSSSNRVEEQFF.

This sequence joins TRBV18 and TRBJ1-4; TRBD1 might be the D (5 bases). This CDR3 spans 14 amino acids. The V end lost 4 bases, the J end lost 2 bases, and 8 bases lay between the germline ends. Germline assignment: CDR1 KGHSH and CDR2 LQKENI. The CDR3 DNA reads TGTGCCAGCTCACGGGGCGGGACTAATGAAAAACTGTTTTTT. This codes for CASSRGGTNEKLFF.

This clone turned up a few times. The chain uses TRBV6-1 and TRBJ2-7; D is possibly TRBD1 (5 bases). Germline-derived CDR1 and CDR2 are MNHNS and SASEGT. The CDR3 runs to 14 residues. V was cut by 3 bases and J by 0 bases, with 9 bases left in between. The DNA of the CDR3 is TGTGCCAGCAGTGAGTTGGACAACTCCTACGAGCAGTACTTC. Its translation: CASSELDNSYEQYF.

The chain uses TRBV19 and TRBJ2-3; D might be TRBD1 (5 bases). The CDR3 covers 14 residues. Trimming shortened V by 8 bases and J by 3 bases, and 15 bases separated the two germline ends. Germline V CDR1 and CDR2: LNHDA, SQIVND (reference sequence). CDR3 region: CASRQFVGTDTQYF. In DNA form, the CDR3 reads TGTGCCAGTCGACAGTTTGTGGGAACAGATACGCAGTATTTT.

The genes are TRBV30 and TRBJ2-1; TRBD2 might be the D (5 bases). The CDR3 length is 12 residues. Germline V gene lookup returns CDR1 GTSNPN and CDR2 SVGIG (reference sequence). Trimming took off 2 bases at V and 6 bases at J, with 8 bases between the two ends. The CDR3 loop reads CAWSRELNEQFF. The DNA of the CDR3 is TGTGCCTGGAGTAGGGAGCTCAATGAGCAGTTCTTC. Full variable domain (remainder filled in from reference TRBV30 and TRBJ2-1): SQTIHQWPATLVQPVGSPLSLECTVEGTSNPNLYWYRQAAGRGLQLLFYSVGIGQISSEVPQNLSASRPQDRQFILSSKKLLLSDSGFYLCAWSRELNEQFFGPGTRLTVL.

The chain has TRBV5-6 and TRBJ2-1; D perhaps matches TRBD2 (6 bases). Germline V gene sequence: CDR1 SGHDT, CDR2 YYEEEE. V was trimmed by 0 bases and J by 3 bases, leaving 10 bases between them. The CDR3 is 15 amino acids. CDR3 region: CASSLGPTSYNEQFF. The CDR3 region has the DNA TGTGCCAGCAGCTTGGGACCGACTAGCTACAATGAGCAGTTCTTC.

This chain uses TRBV5-1 with TRBJ2-6; no definite D call. Germline lookup yields CDR1 SGHRS and CDR2 YFSETQ. The CDR3 sequence is 16 residues long. Trimming pared 0 bases from V and 0 bases from J, leaving 7 bases between. The CDR3 loop reads CASSLEVNSGANVLTF. In DNA, the CDR3 is TGCGCCAGCAGCTTGGAGGTGAACTCTGGGGCCAACGTCCTGACTTTC.

This clone occurred once. The J gene is TRBJ1-1, the V gene TRBV11-2, with D perhaps matching TRBD1 (6 bases). Trimming cost V 4 bases and J 10 bases, with 16 bases left between them. CDR3 length equals 13 residues. Germline V CDR1 and CDR2: SGHAT, FQNNGV. In DNA form, the CDR3 reads TGTGCCAGCAGCTCCTTTCCAGGGGTGGTAGCTTTCTTT. This sequence encodes CASSSFPGVVAFF.

This clone came up a few times. The chain recombines TRBV5-8 with TRBJ2-2; 12 positions match TRBD2. The CDR3 runs to 15 residues. Trimming at V came to 5 bases and at J to 6 bases, leaving 5 bases not matched to a gene. Germline CDR1 is SGHTS and CDR2 is YDEGEE. The CDR3 nucleotides are TGTGCCAGCAGTTCCACTAGCGGGAGGTCCGGGGAGCTGTTTTTT. Its translation: CASSSTSGRSGELFF.

J is TRBJ2-1 and V is TRBV7-3, with D possibly being TRBD2 (6 bases). The CDR3 length is 14 residues. V gave up 5 bases and J gave up 5 bases, with 13 bases separating them. Germline V gene sequence: CDR1 SGHTA, CDR2 FQGTGA. The CDR3 loop is CASSLRGGNNEQFF. In DNA form, the CDR3 reads TGTGCCAGCAGCCTCCGTGGGGGGAACAATGAGCAGTTCTTC.

The chain recombines TRBV14 with TRBJ1-2, with 9 bases fitting TRBD1. This CDR3 is 15 amino acids long. The germline CDR1 and CDR2 sequences are SGHDN and FVKESK. V shed 4 bases, J shed 4 bases, and the junction held 7 bases outside the gene matches. This CDR3 reads CASSRNTGGVYGYTF. The CDR3 DNA reads as TGTGCCAGCAGCCGAAACACAGGGGGCGTCTATGGCTACACCTTC.

V gene TRBV5-1 combines with J gene TRBJ2-1, with TRBD2 matching 9 bases. There are 15 residues in the CDR3. The trim removed 1 base at V and 5 bases at J, leaving 4 bases unmatched. The germline CDR1 and CDR2 sequences are SGHRS and YFSETQ. The CDR3 sequence is CASSLKASGDNEQFF. CDR3 sequence (DNA): TGCGCCAGCAGCTTGAAAGCTAGCGGGGACAATGAGCAGTTCTTC. The full variable domain, completed using reference TRBV5-1 and TRBJ2-1, is KAGVTQTPRYLIKTRGQQVTLSCSPISGHRSVSWYQQTPGQGLQFLFEYFSETQRNKGNFPGRFSGRQFSNSRSEMNVSTLELGDSALYLCASSLKASGDNEQFFGPGTRLTVL.

The rearrangement uses TRBV2 and TRBJ2-3; tentatively, D is TRBD1 or TRBD2 (6 bases each). The V gene's germline CDR1 is SNHLY and CDR2 FYNNEI. The CDR3 consists of 17 residues. The V gene lost 7 bases and the J gene lost 0 bases, with 20 bases spanning the gap. The CDR3 DNA reads as TGTGCCAGCAACCCCTGGGGGGACATCACTAGCACAGATACGCAGTATTTT. It translates to CASNPWGDITSTDTQYF.

The V call is TRBV7-3, the J call TRBJ2-1, with 7 bases that match TRBD2. With 3 bases clipped from V and 5 bases from J, the junction kept 10 bases outside the gene matches. Germline V gene sequence: CDR1 SGHTA, CDR2 FQGTGA. The length of the CDR3 is 16 residues. DNA of the CDR3: TGTGCCAGCAGCTTGGGACGGGCTAGCGGAAACAATGAGCAGTTCTTC. Amino acids: CASSLGRASGNNEQFF.